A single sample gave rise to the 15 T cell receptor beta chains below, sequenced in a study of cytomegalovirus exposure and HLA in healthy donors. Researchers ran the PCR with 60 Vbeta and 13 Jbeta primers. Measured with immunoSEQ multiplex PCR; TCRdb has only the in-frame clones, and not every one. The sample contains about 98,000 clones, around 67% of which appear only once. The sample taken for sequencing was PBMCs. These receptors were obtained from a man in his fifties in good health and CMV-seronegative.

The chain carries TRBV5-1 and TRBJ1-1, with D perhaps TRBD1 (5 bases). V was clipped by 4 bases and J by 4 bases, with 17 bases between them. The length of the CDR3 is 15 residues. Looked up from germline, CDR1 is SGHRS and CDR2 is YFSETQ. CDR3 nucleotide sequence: TGCGCCAGCAGCCCGAGGTCAGGGTACGGCACTGAAGCTTTCTTT. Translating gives CASSPRSGYGTEAFF.

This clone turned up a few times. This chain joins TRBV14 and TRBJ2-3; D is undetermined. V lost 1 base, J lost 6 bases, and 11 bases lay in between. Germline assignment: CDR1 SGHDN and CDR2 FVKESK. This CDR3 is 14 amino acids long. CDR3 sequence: CASSQVRLADTQYF. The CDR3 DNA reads TGTGCCAGCAGCCAAGTACGTTTAGCCGATACGCAGTATTTT.

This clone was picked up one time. CDR3 in amino acids: CASSASTNTGELFF. The CDR3 DNA follows: TGTGCCAGCAGCGCTTCTACGAACACCGGGGAGCTGTTTTTT. V and J are TRBV9 and TRBJ2-2, with unresolved D. Per germline, CDR1 SGDLS and CDR2 YYNGEE. The CDR3 is 14 amino acids. The ends were cut back, 3 bases at V and 0 bases at J, with 6 bases in the middle.

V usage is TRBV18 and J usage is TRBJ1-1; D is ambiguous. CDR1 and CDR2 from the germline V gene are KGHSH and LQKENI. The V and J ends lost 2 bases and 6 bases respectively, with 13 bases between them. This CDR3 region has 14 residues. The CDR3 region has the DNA TGTGCCAGCTCACCATTTGGGCAGAATGCTGAAGCTTTCTTT. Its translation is CASSPFGQNAEAFF.

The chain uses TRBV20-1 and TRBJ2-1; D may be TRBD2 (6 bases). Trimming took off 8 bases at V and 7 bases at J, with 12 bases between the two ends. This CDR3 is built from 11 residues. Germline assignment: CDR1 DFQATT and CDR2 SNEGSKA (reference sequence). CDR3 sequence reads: CSSGLANEQFF. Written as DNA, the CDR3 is TGCAGTAGCGGGTTGGCGAATGAGCAGTTCTTC.

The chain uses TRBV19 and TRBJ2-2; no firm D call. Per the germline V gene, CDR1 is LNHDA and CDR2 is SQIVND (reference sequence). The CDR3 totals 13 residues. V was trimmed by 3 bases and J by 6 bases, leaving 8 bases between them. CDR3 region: CASSISVAGELFF. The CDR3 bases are TGTGCCAGTAGTATTTCGGTTGCCGGGGAGCTGTTTTTT.

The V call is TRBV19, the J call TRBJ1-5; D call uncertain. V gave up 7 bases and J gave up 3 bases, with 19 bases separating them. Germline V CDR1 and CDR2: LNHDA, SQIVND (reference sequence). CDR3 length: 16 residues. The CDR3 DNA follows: TGTGCCAGTACCCCAGATGCCCGGGTAAACAATCAGCCCCAGCATTTT. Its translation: CASTPDARVNNQPQHF. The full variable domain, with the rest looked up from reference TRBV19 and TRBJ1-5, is DGGITQSPKYLFRKEGQNVTLSCEQNLNHDAMYWYRQDPGQGLRLIYYSQIVNDFQKGDIAEGYSVSREKKESFPLTVTSAQKNPTAFYLCASTPDARVNNQPQHFGDGTRLSIL.

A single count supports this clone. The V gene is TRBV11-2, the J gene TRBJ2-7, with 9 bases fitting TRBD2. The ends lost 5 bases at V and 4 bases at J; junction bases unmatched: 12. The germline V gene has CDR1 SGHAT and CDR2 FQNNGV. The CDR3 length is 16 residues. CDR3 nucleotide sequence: TGTGCCAGCAGCCTTAGCGGGGGCCTATCCCTATACGAGCAGTACTTC. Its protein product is CASSLSGGLSLYEQYF.

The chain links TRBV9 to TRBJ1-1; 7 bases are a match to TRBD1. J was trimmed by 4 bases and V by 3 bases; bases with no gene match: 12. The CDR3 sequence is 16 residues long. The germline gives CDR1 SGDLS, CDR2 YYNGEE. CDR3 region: CASSGPFNRGSTEAFF. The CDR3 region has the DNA TGTGCCAGCAGCGGTCCTTTCAACAGGGGTAGCACTGAAGCTTTCTTT.

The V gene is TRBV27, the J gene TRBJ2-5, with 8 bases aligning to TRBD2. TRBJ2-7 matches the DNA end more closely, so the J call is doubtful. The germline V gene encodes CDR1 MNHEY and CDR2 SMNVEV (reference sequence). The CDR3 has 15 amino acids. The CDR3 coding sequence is TGTGCCAGCGCCCAGCGGGGGCACGGATTCTACGAGCAGTACTTC. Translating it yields CASAQRGHGFYEQYF.

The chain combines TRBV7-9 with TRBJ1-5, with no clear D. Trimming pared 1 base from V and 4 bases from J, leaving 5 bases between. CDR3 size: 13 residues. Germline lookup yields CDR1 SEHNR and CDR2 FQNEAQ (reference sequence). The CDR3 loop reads CASSLVSNQPQHF. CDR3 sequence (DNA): TGTGCCAGCAGCTTAGTGTCGAATCAGCCCCAGCATTTT.

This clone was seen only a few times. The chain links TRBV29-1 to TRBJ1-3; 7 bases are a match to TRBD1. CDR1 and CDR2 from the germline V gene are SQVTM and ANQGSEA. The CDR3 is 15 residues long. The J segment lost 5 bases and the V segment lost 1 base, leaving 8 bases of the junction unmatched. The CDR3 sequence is CSVEGNRDSRNTIYF. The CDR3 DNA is TGCAGCGTTGAAGGCAACCGGGACAGCCGAAACACCATATATTTT.

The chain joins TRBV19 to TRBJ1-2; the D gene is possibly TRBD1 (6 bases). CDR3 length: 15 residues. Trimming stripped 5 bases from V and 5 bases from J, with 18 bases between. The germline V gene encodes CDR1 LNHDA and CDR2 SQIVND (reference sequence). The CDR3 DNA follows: TGTGCCAGTAGTCCAACAGGGTGGGTACGGTATGGCTACACCTTC. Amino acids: CASSPTGWVRYGYTF.

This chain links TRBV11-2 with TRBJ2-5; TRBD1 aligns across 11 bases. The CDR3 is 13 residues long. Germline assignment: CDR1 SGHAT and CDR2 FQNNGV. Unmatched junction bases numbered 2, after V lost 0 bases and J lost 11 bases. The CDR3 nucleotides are TGTGCCAGCAGCTTAGATCGGGACAGGGGGCAGTACTTC. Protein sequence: CASSLDRDRGQYF. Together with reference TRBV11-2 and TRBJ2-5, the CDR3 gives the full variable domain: EAGVAQSPRYKIIEKRQSVAFWCNPISGHATLYWYQQILGQGPKLLIQFQNNGVVDDSQLPKDRFSAERLKGVDSTLKIQPAKLEDSAVYLCASSLDRDRGQYFGPGTRLLVL.

CDR3 coding DNA: TGTGCCAGCAGCCCAGGAGGGGGAAACACCATATATTTT. Its translation: CASSPGGGNTIYF. The chain links TRBV7-6 to TRBJ1-3; no definite D call. V was shortened by 5 bases and J by 4 bases, with 9 bases between the two germline ends. Germline V gene lookup returns CDR1 SGHVS and CDR2 FNYEAQ. This CDR3 has 13 residues.